Below, 29 T cell receptor beta chains from the same sample are listed, as sequenced in a study of cytomegalovirus exposure and HLA in healthy donors. 13 Jbeta primers and 60 Vbeta primers were used for the PCR. Profiling relied on immunoSEQ multiplex PCR, and the TCRdb table lists in-frame clones only, not all of them. The table lists 55,000 to 70,000 clones, around 78% of them singletons. Sequenced: PBMCs. These receptors were collected from a man in his late teens or twenties in good health and CMV-seropositive.

The V call is TRBV6-1, the J call TRBJ1-1; D remains ambiguous. Trimming cost V 5 bases and J 1 base, with 11 bases left between them. In germline, CDR1 is MNHNS, CDR2 SASEGT. This CDR3 contains 14 residues. CDR3 DNA: TGTGCCAGCAGTACGGCGGGGAGGAACACTGAAGCTTTCTTT. Protein product: CASSTAGRNTEAFF.

The rearrangement links TRBV30 to TRBJ2-1, with TRBD2 as a possible D gene (6 bases). Germline V gene lookup returns CDR1 GTSNPN and CDR2 SVGIG (reference sequence). Trimming cost V 2 bases and J 7 bases, with 12 bases left between them. The CDR3 has 13 amino acids. The CDR3 DNA sequence: TGTGCCTGGAGTCGTATAGCGGTAAATGAGCAGTTCTTC. Translation: CAWSRIAVNEQFF.

The gene calls are TRBV7-2 and TRBJ2-5; a weak D match, TRBD2 (5 bases). Per the germline V gene, CDR1 is SGHTA and CDR2 is FQGNSA. The CDR3 has 13 amino acids. Trimming stripped 3 bases from V and 3 bases from J, with 8 bases between. The CDR3, as DNA: TGTGCCAGCAGCTTTGAGGGCGAAGAGACCCAGTACTTC. It encodes CASSFEGEETQYF. Combining the CDR3 with reference TRBV7-2 and TRBJ2-5 gives the whole variable domain GAGVSQSPSNKVTEKGKDVELRCDPISGHTALYWYRQSLGQGLEFLIYFQGNSAPDKSGLPSDRFSAERTGGSVSTLTIQRTQQEDSAVYLCASSFEGEETQYFGPGTRLLVL.

This chain joins TRBV6-5 and TRBJ1-1, with a tentative D call TRBD1 (5 bases). Germline lookup yields CDR1 MNHEY and CDR2 SVGAGI. Deletions cut 8 bases from V and 5 bases from J, with 18 bases between. This CDR3 comprises 14 residues. The CDR3 here is CASLGGTWPTEAFF. CDR3 DNA sequence: TGTGCCAGCCTAGGAGGGACCTGGCCTACTGAAGCTTTCTTT.

The chain employs TRBV30 and TRBJ1-1; the match to TRBD1 covers 8 bases. The junction had 7 bases not matched to a gene; V was cut back by 2 bases and J by 5 bases. In germline, CDR1 is GTSNPN, CDR2 SVGIG (reference sequence). The CDR3 length is 14 residues. The CDR3 DNA is TGTGCCTGGAGTCGGACAGGGCGGGTTACTGAAGCTTTCTTT. It specifies CAWSRTGRVTEAFF.

This chain links TRBV6-5 with TRBJ2-7, with TRBD1 identical over 9 bases. The CDR3 is made up of 15 amino acids. The ends lost 6 bases at V and 2 bases at J; junction bases unmatched: 8. The germline CDR1 and CDR2 sequences are MNHEY and SVGAGI. CDR3: CASRSPGQGAYEQYF. CDR3 sequence (DNA): TGTGCCAGCAGATCCCCGGGACAGGGAGCCTACGAGCAGTACTTC.

This chain uses TRBV28 with TRBJ1-1; 7 bases line up with TRBD1. Per the germline V gene, CDR1 is MDHEN and CDR2 is SYDVKM. CDR3 size: 13 residues. V lost 5 bases, J lost 1 base, and 1 base stayed unmatched. The CDR3, as DNA: TGTGCCAGCAGTGACAGGGCGAACACTGAAGCTTTCTTT. This encodes CASSDRANTEAFF.

The CDR3 region is CASSSYRDGYTF. Here the CDR3 DNA reads TGCGCCAGCAGCTCTTACAGGGACGGCTACACCTTC. This chain links TRBV5-1 with TRBJ1-2; D possibly corresponds to TRBD1 (6 bases). V was clipped by 3 bases and J by 8 bases, with 11 bases between them. The CDR3 has 12 amino acids. Per germline, CDR1 SGHRS and CDR2 YFSETQ.

The chain employs TRBV4-1 and TRBJ1-5; the match to TRBD1 covers 8 bases. Germline CDR1 MGHRA, CDR2 YSYEKL. The CDR3 is 15 residues long. Trimming took 3 bases from V and 7 from J; bases not matched to a gene: 8. The CDR3 is CASSHVGQGAQPQHF. Written as DNA, the CDR3 is TGCGCCAGCAGCCACGTTGGACAGGGAGCACAGCCCCAGCATTTT.

In DNA form, the CDR3 reads TGTGCCTGGAGAAGTCGGGAGGGAGACACCGGGGAGCTGTTTTTT. This sequence encodes CAWRSREGDTGELFF. This chain connects TRBV30 to TRBJ2-2; 8 bases agree with TRBD2. Unmatched junction bases numbered 6, after V lost 3 bases and J lost 3 bases. The germline V gene has CDR1 GTSNPN and CDR2 SVGIG (reference sequence). This CDR3 comprises 15 residues.

V gene TRBV6-5 combines with J gene TRBJ2-7, with D possibly being TRBD2 (7 bases). Trimming took off 10 bases at V and 2 bases at J, with 12 bases between the two ends. This CDR3 is built from 12 residues. The germline V gene encodes CDR1 MNHEY and CDR2 SVGAGI. CDR3 DNA sequence: TGTGCCACCGGCGGGGGCCCCTACGAGCAGTACTTC. Its translation: CATGGGPYEQYF.

V gene TRBV6-1 combines with J gene TRBJ1-5; maybe TRBD1 (5 bases). V was clipped by 3 bases and J by 2 bases, with 14 bases between them. Looked up from germline, CDR1 is MNHNS and CDR2 is SASEGT. The CDR3 covers 16 residues. The DNA for the CDR3 is TGTGCCAGCAGTGATGGAGGGGTGAGAGGCAATCAGCCCCAGCATTTT. Protein: CASSDGGVRGNQPQHF.

The chain links TRBV28 to TRBJ2-5, with a tentative D call TRBD1 (7 bases). Germline values: CDR1 MDHEN, CDR2 SYDVKM. V dropped 9 bases and J dropped 1 base, with 18 bases sitting between them. The CDR3 runs 15 residues. CDR3 protein: CASKEGTAFQETQYF. CDR3 sequence (DNA): TGTGCCAGTAAGGAGGGGACAGCCTTCCAAGAGACCCAGTACTTC.

This sequence joins TRBV6-5 and TRBJ2-2; weak D call: TRBD2 (5 bases). Germline CDR1 is MNHEY and CDR2 is SVGAGI. Trimming took off 0 bases at V and 6 bases at J, with 5 bases between the two ends. This CDR3 region has 13 residues. Here the CDR3 reads CASSYSEAGELFF. CDR3 DNA: TGTGCCAGCAGTTACTCGGAGGCCGGGGAGCTGTTTTTT.

The chain recombines TRBV23-1 with TRBJ1-5; D perhaps matches TRBD1 (6 bases). TRBV23-1 is labeled an ORF, and its function is uncertain. Trimming left V 4 bases short and J 5 bases short, with 18 bases between. CDR3 length: 16 residues. The CDR3 reads CASSRLWGEGDQPQHF. The CDR3 DNA reads TGCGCCAGCAGTCGCCTGTGGGGGGAGGGGGATCAGCCCCAGCATTTT.

With regard to this clone: Compared with germline, one end of the junction differs, possibly owing to a read error. The CDR3 here is CASSSNERGTYQETQYF. As DNA, the CDR3 is TGTGCTAGCAGCTCCAACGAGCGGGGGACGTACCAAGAGACCCAGTACTTC. J is TRBJ2-5 and V is TRBV7-7; TRBD2 agrees at 8 bases. The germline CDR1 and CDR2 sequences are SSHAT and FNYEAQ (reference sequence). This CDR3 region has 17 residues.

V is TRBV30 and J is TRBJ2-7; D may be TRBD1 (5 bases). The CDR3 extends over 12 amino acids. Trimming pared 0 bases from V and 9 bases from J, leaving 12 bases between. Germline V lookup: CDR1 GTSNPN, CDR2 SVGIG (reference sequence). CDR3 bases: TGTGCCTGGAGTGTAGGGGCCCTGGGGCAGTACTTC. Encoded protein: CAWSVGALGQYF.

This chain connects TRBV18 to TRBJ2-3; 7 positions agree with TRBD1. CDR1 is KGHSH, CDR2 LQKENI, per germline. Losses at the gene ends were 5 bases for V and 4 bases for J; bases not matched to a gene: 3. The CDR3 covers 13 residues. Here the CDR3 DNA reads TGTGCCAGCTCAGAACAGGGGTCAGATACGCAGTATTTT. Amino acids: CASSEQGSDTQYF. Supplemented by reference TRBV18 and TRBJ2-3, the full variable domain reads NAGVMQNPRHLVRRRGQEARLRCSPMKGHSHVYWYRQLPEEGLKFMVYLQKENIIDESGMPKERFSAEFPKEGPSILRIQQVVRGDSAAYFCASSEQGSDTQYFGPGTRLTVL.

The V call is TRBV5-1, the J call TRBJ1-4; D not certain. V lost 4 bases, J lost 0 bases, and 10 bases lay in between. In germline, CDR1 is SGHRS, CDR2 YFSETQ. This CDR3 spans 15 amino acids. The CDR3 loop is CASSQSFTTNEKLFF. The CDR3 nucleotides read TGCGCCAGCAGCCAGTCCTTTACAACTAATGAAAAACTGTTTTTT.

The chain has TRBV28 and TRBJ2-6; D might be TRBD1 (6 bases). Germline assignment: CDR1 MDHEN and CDR2 SYDVKM. The CDR3 spans 17 residues. Trimming took off 8 bases at V and 0 bases at J, with 17 bases between the two ends. DNA for the CDR3: TGTGCCAGCCTTTCCCGGACAGTCAACTCTGGGGCCAACGTCCTGACTTTC. As protein: CASLSRTVNSGANVLTF.

The rearrangement links TRBV2 to TRBJ1-5; D might be TRBD1 (6 bases). V was clipped by 2 bases and J by 6 bases, with 11 bases between them. CDR1 SNHLY and CDR2 FYNNEI come from the germline V gene. This CDR3 contains 14 residues. The CDR3, as DNA: TGTGCCAGCAGTGAATTAGGACAGTCTCAGCCCCAGCATTTT. Its protein is CASSELGQSQPQHF.

This chain links TRBV27 with TRBJ2-3, with D tentatively TRBD1 (5 bases). The CDR3 loop spans 14 amino acids. Germline V lookup: CDR1 MNHEY, CDR2 SMNVEV (reference sequence). The ends were cut back, 2 bases at V and 2 bases at J, with 8 bases in the middle. This CDR3 reads CASSLDSLTDTQYF. The CDR3 DNA follows: TGTGCCAGCAGTTTAGACAGCCTCACAGATACGCAGTATTTT.

This chain links TRBV6-1 with TRBJ2-7, with D perhaps TRBD1 (6 bases). There are 12 residues in the CDR3. Germline values: CDR1 MNHNS, CDR2 SASEGT. Trimming pared 6 bases from V and 5 bases from J, leaving 11 bases between. CDR3 in DNA: TGTGCCAGCAGGAAACAGGGAAACGAGCAGTACTTC. The encoded protein is CASRKQGNEQYF.

The CDR3 is CASSAPGQGGNEQFF. CDR3 sequence (DNA): TGTGCCAGCAGTGCACCGGGACAGGGTGGGAATGAGCAGTTCTTC. The rearrangement uses TRBV2 and TRBJ2-1; 9 bases are a match to TRBD1. Germline V gene sequence: CDR1 SNHLY, CDR2 FYNNEI. This CDR3 has 15 amino acids. The trim removed 4 bases at V and 7 bases at J, leaving 8 bases unmatched.

The chain recombines TRBV2 with TRBJ2-1; TRBD2 matches at 9 bases. Germline trimming cut 8 bases from V and 6 bases from J; bases unmatched to any gene: 11. The CDR3 extends over 15 amino acids. Germline CDR1 and CDR2: SNHLY and FYNNEI. CDR3 DNA: TGTGCCAGCCAAGCTAGCGGGATGATGGGCAATGAGCAGTTCTTC. Its translation: CASQASGMMGNEQFF.

This clone has a single count. V is TRBV6-5 and J is TRBJ1-2; D is ambiguous. The V end was cut by 6 bases, the J end by 7 bases, with 18 bases between. CDR1 and CDR2 from the germline V gene are MNHEY and SVGAGI. The CDR3 has 14 amino acids. The CDR3 is CASSQDLNRRGYTF. In DNA, the CDR3 is TGTGCCAGCAGCCAAGACTTGAATAGGCGTGGCTACACCTTC.

V is TRBV29-1 and J is TRBJ2-1; no reliable D call. Trimming pared 2 bases from V and 4 bases from J, leaving 6 bases between. The CDR3 totals 12 residues. Germline loops: CDR1 SQVTM, CDR2 ANQGSEA. CDR3 DNA sequence: TGCAGCGTTGAATTTCAATACAATGAGCAGTTCTTC. The encoded protein is CSVEFQYNEQFF.

The CDR3 is CASSELEDRGSEQYF. The DNA of the CDR3 is TGTGCCAGCAGTGAACTGGAGGACAGGGGAAGCGAGCAGTACTTC. This rearrangement joins TRBV6-1 to TRBJ2-7, with 9 bases that match TRBD1. Per germline, CDR1 MNHNS and CDR2 SASEGT. This CDR3 spans 15 amino acids. V gave up 2 bases and J gave up 6 bases; unmatched junction bases: 8.

As concerns this clone: Germline and junction disagree at one end, which may indicate a read error. The J gene is TRBJ2-1, the V gene TRBV7-7, with D possibly being TRBD1 (5 bases). Looked up from germline, CDR1 is SSHAT and CDR2 is FNYEAQ (reference sequence). The CDR3 has 16 residues. CDR3 sequence (DNA): TGTGCTAGCAGCTGGGATCTCCCAGGGTCCGGCAATGAGCAGTTCTTC. Translating gives CASSWDLPGSGNEQFF.